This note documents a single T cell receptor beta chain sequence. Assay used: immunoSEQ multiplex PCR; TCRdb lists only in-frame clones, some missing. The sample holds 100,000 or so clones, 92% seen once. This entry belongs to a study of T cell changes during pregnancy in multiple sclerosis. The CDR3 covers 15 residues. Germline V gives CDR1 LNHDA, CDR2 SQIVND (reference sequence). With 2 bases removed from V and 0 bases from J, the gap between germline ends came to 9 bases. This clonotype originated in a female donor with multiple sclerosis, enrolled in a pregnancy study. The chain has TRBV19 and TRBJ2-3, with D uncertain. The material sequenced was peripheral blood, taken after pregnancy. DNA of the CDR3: TGTGCCAGTAGTATAATAGCAGCTAGCACAGATACGCAGTATTTT. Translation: CASSIIAASTDTQYF.